This T cell receptor beta chain was sequenced in a study of T-cell memory formation after mild COVID-19. At the level of the study: Most TCR clusters belonged to a single donor.

Regarding this clonotype: Its matching antigen is unknown.

The CDR3 extends over 14 amino acids. The V gene's germline CDR1 is LNHNV and CDR2 YYDKDF (reference sequence). V dropped 9 bases and J dropped 3 bases, with 15 bases sitting between them. Study-level findings and limits: Among clones peaking at day 37 in the second wave, SARS-CoV-2 specificity remained unconfirmed.

The TCR alpha and TCR beta cDNA libraries, bearing sample barcodes and UMIs, were generated by 5'RACE using constant-segment primers. Each CDR3 protein gets one entry after TCRdb re-called the 5' RACE reads with MiXCR. The sample shows about 280,000 distinct CDR3 sequences, approximately 7.6% of them seen only once. This rearrangement joins TRBV15 to TRBJ1-5; D possibly corresponds to TRBD1 (6 bases). The TCR was taken from a man aged 18 to 35 who had mild COVID-19 (a few samples of this study predate the infection). Cell type and time point are not known. Specimen: PBMCs or a T cell subset sorted from them (not recorded which). This chain's CDR3 is CATTVDSLNQPQHF. In DNA, the CDR3 is TGTGCCACGACGGTGGACAGCCTCAATCAGCCCCAGCATTTT.